This T cell receptor beta chain was recorded in a study of blood T cell repertoires in COVID-19. Germline V lookup: CDR1 SEHNR, CDR2 FQNEAQ (reference sequence). V dropped 5 bases and J dropped 6; count of bases not matched to a gene: 9. The CDR3 has 16 residues. The protocol was immunoSEQ multiplex PCR, while the TCRdb copy is restricted to in-frame clones and leaves out a portion. Of roughly 220,000 clones in the sample, 80% to 90% were seen once. The sample was PBMCs or T cells enriched from blood (not recorded which). This receptor was identified in a woman between 40 and 55 years old with acute COVID-19. The J gene is TRBJ2-1, the V gene TRBV7-9; 11 bases match TRBD2. The CDR3 DNA follows: TGTGCCAGCAGCCCGGTCCCCACTAGCGGGAGCAATGAGCAGTTCTTC. Amino acid sequence: CASSPVPTSGSNEQFF.